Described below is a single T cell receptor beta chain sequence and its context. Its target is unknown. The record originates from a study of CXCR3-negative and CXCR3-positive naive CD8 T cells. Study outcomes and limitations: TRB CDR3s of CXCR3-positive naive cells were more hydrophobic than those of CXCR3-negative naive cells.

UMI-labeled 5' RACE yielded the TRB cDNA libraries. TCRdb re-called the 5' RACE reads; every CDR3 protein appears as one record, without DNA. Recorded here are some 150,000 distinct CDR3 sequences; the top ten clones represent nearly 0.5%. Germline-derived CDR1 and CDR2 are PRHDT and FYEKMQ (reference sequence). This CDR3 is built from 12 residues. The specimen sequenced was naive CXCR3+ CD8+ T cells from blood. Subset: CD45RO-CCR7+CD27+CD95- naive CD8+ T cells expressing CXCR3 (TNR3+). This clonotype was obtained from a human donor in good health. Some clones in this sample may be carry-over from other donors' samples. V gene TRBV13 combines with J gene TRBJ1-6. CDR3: CASSSTRSPLHF. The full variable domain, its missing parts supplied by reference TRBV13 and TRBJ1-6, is AAGVIQSPRHLIKEKRETATLKCYPIPRHDTVYWYQQGPGQDPQFLISFYEKMQSDKGSIPDRFSAQQFSDYHSELNMSSLELGDSALYFCASSSTRSPLHFGNGTRLTVT.